This paragraph covers one TCR beta chain sequence. What it binds is unknown. The data were taken from a study of tumor and adjacent non-tumor tissue in lung cancer. Whole-study context: Patients comprised over 9 adenocarcinoma, 2 squamous cell carcinoma and 1 small cell lung cancer.

General study findings and limits: Tumor repertoires had a smaller top 100 clone share than normal lung. Tumor tissue had significantly higher TCR diversity than normal lung.

The germline V gene has CDR1 SNHLY and CDR2 FYNNEI. The V and J ends lost 6 bases and 4 bases, in that order; junction bases with no gene match: 12. This CDR3 is built from 17 residues. The library came from three nested PCR rounds adapted from ARM-PCR protocols. From the multiplex PCR reads, TCRdb called clonotypes with MiXCR, one entry per CDR3 protein. In the table there are roughly 43,000 distinct CDR3 sequences, over 55% of which are singletons. RNA was extracted from bulk tissue without any cell sorting. The normal lung tissue was taken more than 3 cm from the tumor edge. Newly diagnosed lung cancer patients had thoracic surgery in China, August–late 2014, without prior chemotherapy.

This sequence joins TRBV2 and TRBJ2-1; the match to TRBD1 covers 10 bases. This clonotype was sampled from a man over 45 with non-small cell lung cancer. The sample taken for sequencing was distant non-tumor lung tissue. The CDR3 DNA is TGTGCCAGCAGACCAATAACGGGACAGGGGTGGTACAATGAGCAGTTCTTC. It is translated as CASRPITGQGWYNEQFF. Supplemented by reference TRBV2 and TRBJ2-1, the full variable domain reads EPEVTQTPSHQVTQMGQEVILRCVPISNHLYFYWYRQILGQKVEFLVSFYNNEISEKSEIFDDQFSVERPDGSNFTLKIRSTKLEDSAMYFCASRPITGQGWYNEQFFGPGTRLTVL.